The 9 T cell receptor beta chains listed next were all sequenced from one sample in a study of T cells after yellow fever vaccination. TCRdb ran MiXCR on the 5' RACE reads and lists one entry per CDR3 protein. The table lists hundreds of thousands of distinct CDR3 sequences, roughly 5.6% of them singletons. Material: CD4+ T cells sorted from PBMCs, obtained on the day of the yellow fever booster vaccination. All receptors come from a man aged 18 to 30 who received the YFV17D yellow fever vaccine.

The chain is built from TRBV7-8 and TRBJ1-6; maybe TRBD1 (5 bases). This CDR3 comprises 14 residues. Germline CDR1 reads SGHVS; CDR2 reads FQNEAQ. V lost 6 bases and J 7 bases, leaving 13 bases between the germline ends. Here the CDR3 reads CASRYWGGNSPLHF. Written as DNA, the CDR3 is TGTGCCAGCAGATATTGGGGCGGGAATTCACCCCTCCACTTT.

This clonotype was seen a few times. This chain links TRBV4-1 with TRBJ1-2, with D unresolved. CDR1 is MGHRA and CDR2 is YSYEKL in the germline V gene. Trimming stripped 4 bases from V and 8 bases from J, with 14 bases between. The CDR3 runs 13 residues. Here the CDR3 DNA reads TGCGCCAGCAGCCTGGCGGGGTCAGAGGGCTACACCTTC. Translation gives CASSLAGSEGYTF.

The chain employs TRBV5-4 and TRBJ2-5; D is undetermined. Germline V gene data show CDR1 as SGHNT and CDR2 as YYREEE (reference sequence). The V and J ends lost 1 base and 4 bases respectively, with 8 bases between them. The CDR3 is 13 residues long. For the CDR3, the DNA is TGTGCCAGCAGCTTGATGCCCCTAGAGACCCAGTACTTC. This codes for CASSLMPLETQYF.

This clonotype was found a few times. The rearrangement links TRBV20-1 to TRBJ2-3, with a weak D call TRBD2 (5 bases). The CDR3 contains 15 residues. The V gene's germline CDR1 is DFQATT and CDR2 SNEGSKA (reference sequence). Trimming removed 1 base from V and 4 bases from J, with 15 bases in between. CDR3 region: CSARAPRGGADTQYF. In DNA form, the CDR3 reads TGCAGTGCTAGAGCACCCCGGGGTGGGGCAGATACGCAGTATTTT.

This clonotype has more than one count but fewer than ten. The chain recombines TRBV4-1 with TRBJ2-1, with TRBD2 matching over 8 bases. The CDR3 is made up of 17 amino acids. Germline V lookup: CDR1 MGHRA, CDR2 YSYEKL. The V segment lost 1 base and the J segment 0 bases; nucleotides outside the gene matches: 5. CDR3 DNA: TGCGCCAGCAGCCAAGGAAGCGGGGGTTCCTCCTACAATGAGCAGTTCTTC. Protein product: CASSQGSGGSSYNEQFF.

This clonotype was counted only a few times. CDR3 sequence: CASSYSVLGYTF. For the CDR3, the DNA is TGTGCCAGCAGTTACTCGGTCCTGGGCTACACCTTC. The chain combines TRBV6-2 or TRBV6-3 with TRBJ1-2; D remains ambiguous. CDR3 length: 12 residues. The V gene's germline CDR1 is MNHEY and CDR2 SVGEGT. Trimming cost V 0 bases and J 8 bases, with 7 bases left between them.

This clonotype was detected a few times. The gene calls are TRBV6-5 and TRBJ1-4; D is undetermined. V shed 0 bases and J shed 4 bases, with 9 bases lying between them. This CDR3 is 15 amino acids long. The V gene's germline CDR1 is MNHEY and CDR2 SVGAGI. The CDR3 DNA reads TGTGCCAGCAGTTACTCACCGGGATATAATGAAAAACTGTTTTTT. It translates to CASSYSPGYNEKLFF.

This clonotype was picked up a small number of times. The rearrangement uses TRBV5-6 and TRBJ2-7; maybe TRBD1 (6 bases). The CDR3 has 13 amino acids. CDR1 is SGHDT, CDR2 YYEEEE, per germline. V was clipped by 1 base and J by 11 bases, with 16 bases between them. This CDR3 reads CASSLNRDKTEYV. CDR3 bases: TGTGCCAGCAGCTTGAATCGGGACAAAACGGAGTACGTC.

This clonotype was recorded many times. The V and J genes are TRBV7-9 and TRBJ2-4, with D perhaps matching TRBD1 or TRBD2 (6 bases each). Germline-derived CDR1 and CDR2 are SEHNR and FQNEAQ (reference sequence). The CDR3 runs 15 residues. V was shortened by 1 base and J by 6 bases, with 13 bases between the two germline ends. As DNA, the CDR3 is TGTGCCAGCAGCTTAGACTCTGGAGGGGGAAACATTCAGTACTTC. Translation: CASSLDSGGGNIQYF. The entire variable domain, with the rest obtained from reference TRBV7-9 and TRBJ2-4, is as follows: DTGVSQNPRHKITKRGQNVTFRCDPISEHNRLYWYRQTLGQGPEFLTYFQNEAQLEKSRLLSDRFSAERPKGSFSTLEIQRTEQGDSAMYLCASSLDSGGGNIQYFGAGTRLSVL.